This TCR beta chain originates from a study of blood T cells in healthy people across ages. Then a second PCR, running roughly 6 to 11 cycles, was carried out with a sample-barcoded 5' primer and a J-beta primer mix. TCRdb reanalysed the 5' RACE reads using MiXCR and keeps one entry per CDR3 protein. The sample carries hundreds of thousands of distinct CDR3 sequences, roughly 53% recorded once. The CDR3 consists of 14 residues. The germline V gene has CDR1 SGHRS and CDR2 YFSETQ. Trimming stripped 3 bases from V and 6 bases from J, with 15 bases between. General study results and limits: Calculation of diversity from one million T cells yielded estimates considered to be underestimates. Older individuals had lower TCR beta diversity per million T cells (the decline was roughly linear). As naive T cell percentage varied, TCR beta diversity correlated strongly with it.

The sample holds a few counts of this clonotype. What it recognizes is unknown. Caucasian individuals from Russia who were healthy and aged 6 to 90 acted as donors. The receptor was derived from a man of 80 years or more in good health. The sequenced sample consisted of blood. The V gene is TRBV5-1, the J gene TRBJ1-2, with D unresolved. CDR3 amino acids: CASSYTSGSNGYTF. DNA of the CDR3: TGCGCCAGCAGCTACACCTCGGGCAGTAATGGCTACACCTTC.